Below, 21 T cell receptor beta chains from the same sample are listed, as sequenced in a study of CD8+ T cells in alopecia areata. Sequencing relied on a cDNA template that was reverse transcribed from extracted RNA. This table comes from immunoSEQ multiplex PCR, and its TCRdb copy is limited to in-frame clones, with some not included. This table holds 87,000 or so clones, 60% to 80% found once. Treatment given: oral pan-JAK inhibitor, 5-10 mg twice daily. The material sequenced was CD8+ T cells sorted from blood, taken between weeks 43 and 45, from a patient treated with tofacitinib. The receptors here all came from a human donor with alopecia areata.

V is TRBV29-1 and J is TRBJ2-5; TRBD1 agrees at 9 bases. The junction had 13 bases not matched to a gene; V was cut back by 6 bases and J by 2 bases. Germline V lookup: CDR1 SQVTM, CDR2 ANQGSEA. The CDR3 totals 16 residues. CDR3 DNA: TGCAGCGTCGACGGACGATCCGGGACAGGGCAAGAGACCCAGTACTTC. Translating it yields CSVDGRSGTGQETQYF.

This chain links TRBV14 with TRBJ1-1; 7 bases fit TRBD1. After removal of 5 bases from V and 5 bases from J, the junction contained 8 bases not matched to a gene. Germline lookup yields CDR1 SGHDN and CDR2 FVKESK. This CDR3 spans 14 amino acids. The CDR3: CASSSASDRTEAFF. DNA for the CDR3: TGTGCCAGCAGCTCCGCATCGGACAGGACTGAAGCTTTCTTT.

This chain uses TRBV30 with TRBJ1-1; D not resolved. V was pared by 2 bases and J by 6 bases, with 13 bases between. Germline CDR1 reads GTSNPN; CDR2 reads SVGIG (reference sequence). The CDR3 is 13 residues long. CDR3 sequence reads: CAWSLSVGAEAFF. The CDR3 DNA reads as TGTGCCTGGAGTCTCAGTGTGGGCGCTGAAGCTTTCTTT.

This CDR3 reads CASSYSQQEQFF. The CDR3 nucleotides read TGTGCCAGCAGTTACTCCCAACAGGAGCAGTTCTTC. The chain uses TRBV6-5 and TRBJ2-1; D uncertain. Germline CDR1 and CDR2: MNHEY and SVGAGI. V dropped 0 bases and J dropped 10 bases, with 7 bases sitting between them. This CDR3 is 12 amino acids long.

This clone appeared once. V usage is TRBV29-1 and J usage is TRBJ1-1; D is unclear. The CDR3 contains 13 residues. In germline, CDR1 is SQVTM, CDR2 ANQGSEA. Between the trimmed V and J ends, which lost 2 bases and 7 bases, there was a span of 14 bases. As DNA, the CDR3 is TGCAGCGTTGAAAAAGTCGAAAACTTTGAAGCTTTCTTT. It translates to CSVEKVENFEAFF.

The chain carries TRBV12-5 and TRBJ2-5; 10 bases line up with TRBD2. The germline gives CDR1 LGHNT, CDR2 FRNRAP. The trim removed 4 bases at V and 4 bases at J, leaving 6 bases unmatched. The CDR3 loop spans 15 amino acids. The CDR3 protein is CASGSSGGAGETQYF. The CDR3 nucleotides are TGTGCTAGTGGTTCGAGCGGGGGGGCTGGAGAGACCCAGTACTTC.

V gene TRBV9 combines with J gene TRBJ2-3, with TRBD2 matching 11 bases. The V gene's germline CDR1 is SGDLS and CDR2 YYNGEE. V lost 4 bases, J lost 1 base, and 8 bases stayed unmatched. CDR3 size: 17 residues. CDR3 DNA sequence: TGTGCCAGCAGCATACTTAGCGGGGGGGCGGGCACAGATACGCAGTATTTT. It codes for CASSILSGGAGTDTQYF.

V usage is TRBV4-3 and J usage is TRBJ2-7; D perhaps matches TRBD2 (5 bases). V lost 1 base to trimming and J lost 3 bases, with 7 bases between them. The germline V gene encodes CDR1 LGHNA and CDR2 YSLEER. This CDR3 region has 13 residues. The CDR3 DNA is TGCGCCAGCAGCCAAGTACGGGGCTACGAGCAGTACTTC. It specifies CASSQVRGYEQYF.

The gene calls are TRBV29-1 and TRBJ2-5; 10 bases fit TRBD2. Germline lookup yields CDR1 SQVTM and CDR2 ANQGSEA. The CDR3 spans 16 residues. V lost 0 bases, J lost 5 bases, and 9 bases stayed unmatched. The CDR3 loop reads CSVEDLLTSGPETQYF. In DNA, the CDR3 is TGCAGCGTTGAAGATCTTCTGACTAGCGGGCCGGAGACCCAGTACTTC.

This clone appeared a few times. V is TRBV5-1 and J is TRBJ1-1; weak D call: TRBD1 (5 bases). CDR1 is SGHRS, CDR2 YFSETQ, per germline. The length of the CDR3 is 14 residues. The V and J ends lost 2 bases and 3 bases respectively, with 11 bases between them. The CDR3, as DNA: TGCGCCAGCAGCTTCACGGGGGAAGACACTGAAGCTTTCTTT. The encoded protein is CASSFTGEDTEAFF.

The genes are TRBV11-2 and TRBJ1-1, with D possibly being TRBD1 (5 bases). CDR1 is SGHAT and CDR2 is FQNNGV in the germline V gene. V lost 0 bases and J 6 bases, leaving 14 bases between the germline ends. CDR3 length equals 15 residues. DNA for the CDR3: TGTGCCAGCAGCTTAGAGTATGGGTCAGGGCCTGAAGCTTTCTTT. This encodes CASSLEYGSGPEAFF.

The chain's CDR3 is CASSQDIISSTKNIQYF. CDR3 DNA sequence: TGCGCCAGCAGCCAAGATATCATTTCTTCGACCAAAAACATTCAGTACTTC. This chain links TRBV4-3 with TRBJ2-4, with D unresolved. Germline V lookup: CDR1 LGHNA, CDR2 YSLEER. V was pared by 0 bases and J by 2 bases, with 14 bases between. The CDR3 runs 17 residues.

The J gene is TRBJ2-1, the V gene TRBV2, with 11 bases that match TRBD2. The length of the CDR3 is 16 residues. V dropped 2 bases and J dropped 5; count of bases not matched to a gene: 5. CDR1 and CDR2 from the germline V gene are SNHLY and FYNNEI. CDR3 DNA: TGTGCCAGCAGTGAACGACATAGCGGGGGGGACAATGAGCAGTTCTTC. It translates to CASSERHSGGDNEQFF. Supplemented by reference TRBV2 and TRBJ2-1, the full variable domain reads EPEVTQTPSHQVTQMGQEVILRCVPISNHLYFYWYRQILGQKVEFLVSFYNNEISEKSEIFDDQFSVERPDGSNFTLKIRSTKLEDSAMYFCASSERHSGGDNEQFFGPGTRLTVL.

Comments on this clone: This sample also contains other DNA sequences that code for the same CDR3. The chain employs TRBV6-5 and TRBJ1-1, with D hard to call. CDR3 length: 13 residues. Germline V gene lookup returns CDR1 MNHEY and CDR2 SVGAGI. Deletions cut 6 bases from V and 3 bases from J, with 11 bases between. In nucleotides, the CDR3 is TGTGCCAGCAGCCCGAGACTAGACACTGAAGCTTTCTTT. This sequence encodes CASSPRLDTEAFF.

This chain uses TRBV27 with TRBJ2-7; tentative D call: TRBD1 (5 bases). Germline V CDR1 and CDR2: MNHEY, SMNVEV (reference sequence). Trimming removed 3 bases from V and 5 bases from J, with 23 bases in between. The CDR3 has 17 residues. The CDR3: CASSLFSGQNFVHEQYF. As DNA, the CDR3 is TGTGCCAGCAGTTTGTTTTCAGGACAAAATTTCGTACACGAGCAGTACTTC.

The chain has TRBV30 and TRBJ2-2; D gene uncertain. Germline V gives CDR1 GTSNPN, CDR2 SVGIG (reference sequence). The V and J ends lost 3 bases and 5 bases respectively, with 7 bases between them. The CDR3 has 12 amino acids. The CDR3 nucleotides are TGTGCCTGGAGCCCTTCGACCGGGGAGCTGTTTTTT. It specifies CAWSPSTGELFF.

The chain joins TRBV5-6 to TRBJ2-7; no reliable D call. CDR1 and CDR2 from the germline V gene are SGHDT and YYEEEE. Trimming stripped 5 bases from V and 3 bases from J, with 12 bases between. The length of the CDR3 is 13 residues. The CDR3 coding sequence is TGTGCCAGCAGTCCCCGGTCTAGCTACGAGCAGTACTTC. Encoded protein: CASSPRSSYEQYF.

J is TRBJ1-5 and V is TRBV4-1; D perhaps matches TRBD1 (6 bases). The CDR3 consists of 14 residues. Trimming took 5 bases from V and 3 from J, leaving 11 bases between them. CDR1 is MGHRA and CDR2 is YSYEKL in the germline V gene. The DNA of the CDR3 is TGCGCCAGCAGCAAGGACAGATCCAATCAGCCCCAGCATTTT. It encodes CASSKDRSNQPQHF.

V and J are TRBV30 and TRBJ2-3; D ambiguous. V dropped 2 bases and J dropped 2 bases, with 11 bases sitting between them. Germline CDR1 GTSNPN, CDR2 SVGIG (reference sequence). This CDR3 spans 14 amino acids. CDR3 sequence (DNA): TGTGCCTGGAGTCCGTGGGAAGCCACAGATACGCAGTATTTT. Its translation is CAWSPWEATDTQYF. Combining the CDR3 with reference TRBV30 and TRBJ2-3 gives the whole variable domain SQTIHQWPATLVQPVGSPLSLECTVEGTSNPNLYWYRQAAGRGLQLLFYSVGIGQISSEVPQNLSASRPQDRQFILSSKKLLLSDSGFYLCAWSPWEATDTQYFGPGTRLTVL.

In this sample, this clone turned up once. The chain has TRBV27 and TRBJ1-6, with D perhaps TRBD1 (5 bases). Germline V gives CDR1 MNHEY, CDR2 SMNVEV (reference sequence). The CDR3 contains 14 residues. V was clipped by 6 bases and J by 10 bases, with 16 bases between them. CDR3 region: CASRKGNSLSPLHF. The CDR3 DNA reads as TGTGCCAGCAGAAAGGGGAACAGTTTATCACCCCTCCACTTT.

The rearrangement links TRBV4-2 to TRBJ2-1, with TRBD2 matching 9 bases. This CDR3 has 21 amino acids. Trimming took 4 bases from V and 4 from J; bases not matched to a gene: 23. Germline V lookup: CDR1 LGHNA, CDR2 YNFKEQ. The CDR3 DNA is TGTGCCAGCAGCCTCTATGGTATTGATAGCGGGGGCTGGAGGACATACAATGAGCAGTTCTTC. Protein: CASSLYGIDSGGWRTYNEQFF.